This TCR beta chain was captured in a study of blood T cell repertoires in COVID-19 (dated by TCRdb to the early 2020s). For the wider study: Samples covering the acute and convalescent phases of COVID-19 were provided by collaborators in the United States, Italy and Spain. The material from the prospective study consisted of cDNA or gDNA derived from T cells, B-cell-depleted T cells, or PBMCs. The dataset comprised deeply sampled blood TCRbeta repertoires from subjects exposed to, actively infected with, or recovered from COVID-19. The repertoires were released in a freely available public database intended as a resource for research on the immune response to SARS-CoV-2. The samples were drawn from the first 160 participants of the ongoing ImmuneRACE study and from some 1,300 subjects provided by 6 global collaborators. The sample metadata nearly always contained a de-identified subject ID, COVID-19 status, age in years and sex. Where HLA class I and class II types were available, the types were taken from metadata supplied by the sample provider, not from assay-based typing.

V ends up 2 bases short and J 8 bases short, with an unmatched junction base count of 16. Its CDR3 holds 18 amino acids, cysteine through phenylalanine. Only CDR3 DNA remains: 54 bases, in frame from the first base. Reading the germline V gene gives CDR1 ENHRY and CDR2 SYGVKD. What the work shows at the level of the full study, not this receptor alone: How much clinical and demographic metadata was included differed by source and by participant, and the metadata was provided uncurated.

A word on this clone: This clone's antigen is unknown. Base qualities are missing; no much larger clone stands one base away.

Collaborating institutions collected whole blood in K2EDTA tubes following their own protocols. For TCRbeta analysis, collaborators shipped samples as frozen whole blood, isolated PBMCs, or DNA extracted from either of those sample types. TCRbeta CDR3 regions were amplified from genomic DNA by means of the immunoSEQ Assay, a bias-controlled multiplex PCR. The study's processing was this. Nucleated cell counts per sample were estimated from amplification of reference gene primers within the assay. To quantify the absolute abundance of each unique TCRbeta CDR3 rearrangement, sequence reads were collapsed and filtered. For each sample, productive Simpson clonality was calculated as the square root of Simpson's diversity index over productive rearrangements. TCRdb obtained this table from immuneACCESS and retained in-frame rearrangements with V and J assigned. These tables miss some clones; where compared with another copy, unresolved V genes account for less than half of the shortfall, and the remainder is unexplained. V, J and clone size are those of that table, while D and trimming were read from the DNA. The sample table lists 95,000 to 110,000 clones, roughly 80% of them with a count of one. The ten biggest clones cover 2.5% to 3.5% of the sample.

Source material: peripheral blood. The source is an elderly woman with active or convalescent COVID-19. The receptor chain draws on TRBV10-3 and TRBJ1-4, and TRBD1 matches 8 of the central bases. The CDR3 amino acid sequence is: CAISELLGTGFRDEKLFF. The DNA sequence reads TGTGCCATCAGTGAGCTTTTAGGGACAGGTTTCCGAGACGAAAAACTGTTTTTT.